This T cell receptor beta chain was identified during a study of CD8 T cells in ankylosing spondylitis. Study-level results: For ankylosing spondylitis blood, a TCR beta motif of fewer than 10 highly homologous variants appeared characteristic.

V dropped 0 bases and J dropped 4 bases, with 14 bases sitting between them. CDR1 and CDR2 from the germline V gene are SGHRS and YFSETQ. The CDR3 runs 15 residues. Each CDR3 protein is one row after TCRdb ran MiXCR on the 5' RACE reads. This table holds around 770,000 distinct CDR3 sequences, 10% to 15% found once. This clonotype was counted ten times or more. Its antigen is not identified. The V call is TRBV5-1, the J call TRBJ2-7; D perhaps matches TRBD1 (5 bases). The receptor was derived from a male donor with ankylosing spondylitis. The specimen was blood, either unsorted or a sorted T cell fraction (not recorded which). The CDR3 sequence: CASSLALQAVYEQYF. In nucleotides, the CDR3 is TGCGCCAGCAGCTTGGCTCTACAGGCGGTGTACGAGCAGTACTTC. Variable domain in full (rest from reference TRBV5-1 and TRBJ2-7): KAGVTQTPRYLIKTRGQQVTLSCSPISGHRSVSWYQQTPGQGLQFLFEYFSETQRNKGNFPGRFSGRQFSNSRSEMNVSTLELGDSALYLCASSLALQAVYEQYFGPGTRLTVT.